This entry describes one T cell receptor beta chain. This clonotype was picked up many times. Its antigen remains undetermined. Base qualities are not provided; no much larger clone lies one nucleotide away. This entry belongs to a study of T-cell reconstitution after alpha-beta-depleted transplantation in children (dated by TCRdb to 2016 to 2017). For the study in its entirety: T-cell immune reconstitution after TCRalphabeta/CD19-depleted allogeneic hematopoietic cell transplantation in children was quantitatively tracked in the study by means of TCR repertoire profiling.

CDR1 and CDR2, looked up from the germline V gene, are SGHRS and YFSETQ. The V end loses 8 bases and the J end loses 5 bases, and a stretch of 19 bases separates them. Measured from the cysteine to the phenylalanine, the CDR3 is 14 residues long. Solely the CDR3 DNA is kept, with 42 bases framed from the first base. Libraries were made using PCR. The data were produced on an Illumina HiSeq 2500. TCR library preparation used molecular barcoding, with unique molecular identifiers applied to normalize quantification of the TCRbeta repertoire. TCRdb ran its own pipeline on the public reads, namely fastp trimming at Q25 and MiXCR clone calling, and kept in-frame beta chains. Rows are unified per CDR3 protein, each entry keeping the most common DNA and genes. The sample has more than 550,000 distinct CDR3 sequences on record, roughly 10% of them singletons. The ten top clones hold 4% to 5% of the sample.

The receptor was isolated from a human donor who donated a stem cell graft to a child with acute myeloid leukemia. This specimen consisted of PBMCs from the stem cell graft donor, obtained from the stem cell graft. Recombination connected TRBV5-1 to TRBJ2-5; D gene: possibly TRBD2, on 5 matching bases. Here is the DNA: TGCGCCAGGGTCGACGGGCTAGCCCCCGAGACCCAGTACTTC. This yields the protein CARVDGLAPETQYF.